Given below is one T cell receptor (beta chain) in context. This entry belongs to a study of OX40 agonist ivuxolimab in advanced cancers. Using immunoSEQ multiplex PCR, the repertoire was profiled, and TCRdb retains in-frame clones only, with some absent. The sample holds about 72,000 clones; roughly nine tenths are singletons and the top ten take roughly 11%. The receptor comes from an adult with an advanced solid tumor such as melanoma, head and neck, liver or kidney cancer. The sample in question was CD4+ or CD8+ T cells sorted from blood, obtained in a trial of the OX40 agonist ivuxolimab.

CDR3 protein: CASSKNDGTGGVYEQYF. The DNA for the CDR3 is TGTGCCAGCAGCAAAAACGACGGGACAGGGGGTGTGTACGAGCAGTACTTC. The V call is TRBV21-1, the J call TRBJ2-7; the D call TRBD1 from the table was never checked on the DNA. TRBV21-1 is shown as a pseudogene. The CDR3 totals 17 residues.